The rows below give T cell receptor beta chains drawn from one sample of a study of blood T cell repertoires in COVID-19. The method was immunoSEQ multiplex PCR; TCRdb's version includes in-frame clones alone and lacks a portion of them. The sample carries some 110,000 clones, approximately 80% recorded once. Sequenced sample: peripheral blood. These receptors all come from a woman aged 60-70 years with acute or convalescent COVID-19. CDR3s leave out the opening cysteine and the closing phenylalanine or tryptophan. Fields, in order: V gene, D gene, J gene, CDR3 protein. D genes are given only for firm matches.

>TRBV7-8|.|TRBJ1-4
ASSLDGKLF
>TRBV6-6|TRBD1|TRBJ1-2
ASSSGQGNYGYT
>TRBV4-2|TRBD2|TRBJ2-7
ASSQDSLAGEQY
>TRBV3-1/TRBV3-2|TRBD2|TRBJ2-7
ASSQAGTRSEQY
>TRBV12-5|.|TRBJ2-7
ASALDWDYEQY
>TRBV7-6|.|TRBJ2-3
ASSPAPSGSTDTQY
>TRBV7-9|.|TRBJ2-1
ASSETSSYNEQF
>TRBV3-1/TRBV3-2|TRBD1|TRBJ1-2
ASSQEAGTGAYGYT
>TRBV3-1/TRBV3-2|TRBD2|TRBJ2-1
ASSQDRTSGGSGYNEQF
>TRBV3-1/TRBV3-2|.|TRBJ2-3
ASSQELGDTQY
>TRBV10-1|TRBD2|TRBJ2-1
ASSAGLGVRNEQF